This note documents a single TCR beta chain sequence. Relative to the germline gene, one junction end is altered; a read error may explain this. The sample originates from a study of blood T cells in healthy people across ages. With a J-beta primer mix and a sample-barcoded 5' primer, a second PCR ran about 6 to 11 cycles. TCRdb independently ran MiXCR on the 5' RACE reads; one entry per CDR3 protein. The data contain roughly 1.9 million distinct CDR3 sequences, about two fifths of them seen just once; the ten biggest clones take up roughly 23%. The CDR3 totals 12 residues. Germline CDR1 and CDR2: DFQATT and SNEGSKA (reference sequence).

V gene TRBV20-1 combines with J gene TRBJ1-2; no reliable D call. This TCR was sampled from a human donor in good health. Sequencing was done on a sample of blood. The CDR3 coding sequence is TGCAGTACTAGAGATTGGGGAAATGGCTACACCTTC. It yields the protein CSTRDWGNGYTF.